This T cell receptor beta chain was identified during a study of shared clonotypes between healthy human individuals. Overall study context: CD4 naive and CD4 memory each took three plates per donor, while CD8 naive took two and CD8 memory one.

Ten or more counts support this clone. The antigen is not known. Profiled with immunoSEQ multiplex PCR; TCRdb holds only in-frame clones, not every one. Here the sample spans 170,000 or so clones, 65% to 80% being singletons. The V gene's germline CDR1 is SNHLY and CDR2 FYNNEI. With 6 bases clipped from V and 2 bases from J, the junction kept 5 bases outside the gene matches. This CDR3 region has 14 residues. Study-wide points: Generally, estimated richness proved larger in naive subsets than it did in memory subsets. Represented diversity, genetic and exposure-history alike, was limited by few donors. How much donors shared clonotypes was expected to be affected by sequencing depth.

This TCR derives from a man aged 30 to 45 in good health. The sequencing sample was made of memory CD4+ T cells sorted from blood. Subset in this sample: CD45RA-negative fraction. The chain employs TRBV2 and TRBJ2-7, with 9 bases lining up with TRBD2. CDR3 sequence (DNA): TGTGCCAGCAGGGGTAGCGGGAGCGCCTACGAGCAGTACTTC. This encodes CASRGSGSAYEQYF.